The 15 T cell receptor beta chains listed next were all sequenced from one sample in a study of T cells expressing NK-cell markers. Following a re-call of the 5' RACE reads, TCRdb has one entry per CDR3 protein and lacks DNA. Seen in this sample are 150,000 or so distinct CDR3 sequences; the ten most common clones hold 30% to 45%. The source material was blood T cells: a sorted CD56 or NKG2C T cell subset, CD4+ or CD8+ T cells, or bulk PBMC T cells (not recorded which). The receptor set was obtained from a woman aged 45-60 years in good health.

V and J are TRBV7-8 and TRBJ2-2. The CDR3 runs 12 residues. From germline, CDR1 is SGHVS and CDR2 FQNEAQ. The CDR3 is CASSLVYRELFF.

This chain links TRBV4-1 with TRBJ1-1. The germline V gene encodes CDR1 MGHRA and CDR2 YSYEKL. CDR3 length: 11 amino acids. CDR3 protein: CASSQFREAFF.

This rearrangement joins TRBV7-7 to TRBJ2-1; TCRdb's D call of TRBD2 is untestable without DNA. The CDR3 loop spans 16 amino acids. In germline, CDR1 is SSHAT, CDR2 FNYEAQ (reference sequence). CDR3 sequence reads: CASSSTWVGRKDEQFF. Supplemented by reference TRBV7-7 and TRBJ2-1, the full variable domain reads GAGVSQSPRYKVTKRGQDVTLRCDPISSHATLYWYQQALGQGPEFLTYFNYEAQPDKSGLPSDRFSAERPEGSISTLTIQRTEQRDSAMYRCASSSTWVGRKDEQFFGPGTRLTVL.

This rearrangement joins TRBV7-3 to TRBJ2-2. Germline V gene data show CDR1 as SGHTA and CDR2 as FQGTGA. There are 14 residues in the CDR3. CDR3 in amino acids: CASGEGPNTGELFF.

The rearrangement links TRBV25-1 to TRBJ2-2; TCRdb's assignment of TRBD2 cannot be checked, as there is no DNA. Germline V gives CDR1 MGHDK, CDR2 SYGVNS. This CDR3 comprises 15 residues. CDR3 sequence: CASSDSLTNTGELFF. Supplemented by reference TRBV25-1 and TRBJ2-2, the full variable domain reads EADIYQTPRYLVIGTGKKITLECSQTMGHDKMYWYQQDPGMELHLIHYSYGVNSTEKGDLSSESTVSRIRTEHFPLTLESARPSHTSQYLCASSDSLTNTGELFFGEGSRLTVL.

V is TRBV5-1 and J is TRBJ2-1; the TCRdb D gene call, TRBD2, has no DNA to confirm it. Germline V lookup: CDR1 SGHRS, CDR2 YFSETQ. This CDR3 has 18 amino acids. The CDR3 loop is CASSPGSVMSGRVGEQFF.

The chain uses TRBV7-3 and TRBJ2-4; the TCRdb D gene call, TRBD2, has no DNA to confirm it. The CDR3 has 13 residues. Germline V gives CDR1 SGHTA, CDR2 FQGTGA. The CDR3 region is CASTLAGGDIQYF.

The V and J genes are TRBV24-1 and TRBJ2-2. The CDR3 totals 12 residues. Germline V gene data show CDR1 as KGHDR and CDR2 as SFDVKD. CDR3 residues: CATRDYTGWLFF.

J is TRBJ1-1 and V is TRBV11-2; TCRdb's D call of TRBD1 is untestable without DNA. CDR3 length: 12 amino acids. Germline CDR1 SGHAT, CDR2 FQNNGV. The CDR3 sequence: CASSLMDPFTFF.

The chain employs TRBV20-1 and TRBJ1-2; TCRdb gives TRBD1 as the D gene, but with no DNA this cannot be confirmed. The germline gives CDR1 DFQATT, CDR2 SNEGSKA (reference sequence). The CDR3 loop spans 14 amino acids. CDR3 region: CSARRDRSPIGYTF.

The V call is TRBV27, the J call TRBJ2-1; checking the TCRdb D call of TRBD2 is not possible without DNA. The CDR3 is 12 amino acids. CDR1 is MNHEY, CDR2 SMNVEV, per germline (reference sequence). The CDR3 spells CASSFSGNEQFF.

The CDR3 region is CATLSFEGTPGETQYF. The chain links TRBV6-5 to TRBJ2-5; TCRdb reports TRBD1, a call that lacks DNA to check it against. Per the germline V gene, CDR1 is MNHEY and CDR2 is SVGAGI. The CDR3 runs to 16 residues.

This chain joins TRBV10-3 and TRBJ1-1; TCRdb selects TRBD1, and the lack of DNA leaves this call unchecked. CDR1 ENHRY and CDR2 SYGVKD come from the germline V gene. The CDR3 has 12 amino acids. The CDR3: CAILRTATEAFF.

The chain carries TRBV3-1 and TRBJ2-7; checking the TCRdb D call of TRBD2 is not possible without DNA. The CDR3 loop spans 13 amino acids. In germline, CDR1 is LGHDT, CDR2 YNNKEL (reference sequence). The CDR3 sequence is CASSGESFAEQYF.

The V gene is TRBV2, the J gene TRBJ2-4; the TRBD2 assignment by TCRdb is unverifiable without DNA. The CDR3 covers 16 residues. Germline values: CDR1 SNHLY, CDR2 FYNNEI. CDR3: CATQGTRGAMKNIQYF.